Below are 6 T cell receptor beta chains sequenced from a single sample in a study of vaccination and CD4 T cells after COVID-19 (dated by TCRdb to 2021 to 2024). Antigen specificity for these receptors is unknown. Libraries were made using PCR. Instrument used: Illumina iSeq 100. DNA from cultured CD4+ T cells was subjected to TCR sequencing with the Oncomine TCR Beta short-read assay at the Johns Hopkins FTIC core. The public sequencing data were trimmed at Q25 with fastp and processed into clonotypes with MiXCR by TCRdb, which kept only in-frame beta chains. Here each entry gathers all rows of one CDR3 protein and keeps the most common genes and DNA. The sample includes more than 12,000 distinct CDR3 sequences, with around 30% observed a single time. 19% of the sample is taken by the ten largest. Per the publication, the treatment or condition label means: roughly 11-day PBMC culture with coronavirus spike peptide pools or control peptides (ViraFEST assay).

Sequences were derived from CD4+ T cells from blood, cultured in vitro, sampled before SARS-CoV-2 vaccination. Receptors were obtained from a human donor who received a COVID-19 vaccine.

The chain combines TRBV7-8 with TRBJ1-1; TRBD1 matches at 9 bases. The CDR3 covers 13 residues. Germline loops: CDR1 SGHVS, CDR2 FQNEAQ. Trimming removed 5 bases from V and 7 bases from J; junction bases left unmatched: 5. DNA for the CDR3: TGTGCCAGCAGCCCTCGGGACAGGGTTGAAGCTTTCTTT. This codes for CASSPRDRVEAFF.

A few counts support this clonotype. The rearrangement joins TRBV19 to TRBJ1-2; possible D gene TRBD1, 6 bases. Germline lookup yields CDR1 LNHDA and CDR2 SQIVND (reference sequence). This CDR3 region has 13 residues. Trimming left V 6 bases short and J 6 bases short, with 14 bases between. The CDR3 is CASSRQGIHGYTF. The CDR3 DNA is TGTGCCAGTAGCCGCCAGGGGATCCATGGCTACACCTTC.

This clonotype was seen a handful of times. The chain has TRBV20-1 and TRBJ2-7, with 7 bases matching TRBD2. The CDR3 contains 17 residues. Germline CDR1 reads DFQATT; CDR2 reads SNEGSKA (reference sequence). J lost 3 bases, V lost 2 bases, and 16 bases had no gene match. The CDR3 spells CSARSDPGSGAYYEQYF. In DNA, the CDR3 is TGCAGTGCTAGATCTGACCCCGGGAGCGGGGCTTACTACGAGCAGTACTTC.

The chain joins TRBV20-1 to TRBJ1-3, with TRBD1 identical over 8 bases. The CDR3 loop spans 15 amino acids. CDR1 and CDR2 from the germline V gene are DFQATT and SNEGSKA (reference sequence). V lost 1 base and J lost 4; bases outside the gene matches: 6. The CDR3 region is CSARAGQGGGNTIYF. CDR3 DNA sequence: TGCAGTGCTAGAGCCGGACAGGGAGGAGGAAACACCATATATTTT.

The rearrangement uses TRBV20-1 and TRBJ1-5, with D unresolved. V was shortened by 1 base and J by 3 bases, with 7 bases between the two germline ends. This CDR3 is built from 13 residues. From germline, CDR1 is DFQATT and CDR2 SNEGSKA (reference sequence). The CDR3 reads CSARAGLNQPQHF. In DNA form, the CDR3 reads TGCAGTGCTAGAGCGGGTCTCAATCAGCCCCAGCATTTT.

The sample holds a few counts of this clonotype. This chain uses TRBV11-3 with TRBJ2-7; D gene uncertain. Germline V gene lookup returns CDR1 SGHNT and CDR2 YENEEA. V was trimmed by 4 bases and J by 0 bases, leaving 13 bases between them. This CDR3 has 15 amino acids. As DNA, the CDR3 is TGTGCCAGCAGCTCCCAGAGCAAAAGCTCCTACGAGCAGTACTTC. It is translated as CASSSQSKSSYEQYF. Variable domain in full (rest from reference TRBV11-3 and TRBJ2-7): EAGVVQSPRYKIIEKKQPVAFWCNPISGHNTLYWYLQNLGQGPELLIRYENEEAVDDSQLPKDRFSAERLKGVDSTLKIQPAELGDSAVYLCASSSQSKSSYEQYFGPGTRLTVT.